This TCR beta chain comes out of a study of Graves' ophthalmopathy and Graves' hyperthyroidism. This clonotype appeared many times. Beta-chain TCR CDR3 regions were amplified from RNA transcripts. First-round RT-PCR relied on HTBI primers, and a second-round multiplex PCR came next. Via MiXCR, TCRdb re-called the multiplex PCR reads, giving one row per CDR3 protein. Found here are over 150,000 distinct CDR3 sequences, 30% to 45% of them singletons; the top ten hold roughly 6%. Germline CDR1 reads LGHDT; CDR2 reads YNNKEL (reference sequence). The CDR3 has 17 amino acids. Trimming took 6 bases from V and 4 from J, leaving 24 bases between them.

Sequencing input: peripheral blood. This TCR came from a woman between 40 and 50 years old with Graves' ophthalmopathy. The chain couples TRBV3-1 to TRBJ1-1, with D tentatively TRBD1 (5 bases). The CDR3 DNA follows: TGTGCCAGCAGACCAGGGCCACCGAACCCCCCGAGCACTGAAGCTTTCTTT. Its protein is CASRPGPPNPPSTEAFF.